These T cell receptor beta chains were read from a single sample in a study of post-analysis software for immune sequencing data. TCRdb re-analysed the PCR reads in MiXCR, keeping a single row per CDR3 protein. The table has about 400,000 distinct CDR3 sequences, less than 35% seen once. The material sequenced was blood. The receptors derive from a girl aged 10 to 17 with multiple sclerosis. Each CDR3 is given with its conserved first and last residue. A D gene is named only where the DNA matches it firmly. Clone size is shown for a subset of rows, as once, few, many or a class of expanded clone.

CDR3nt | CDR3aa | j_gene | v_gene | d_gene | abundance
TGTGCCAGCTCTTGGGAGAACTACGAGCAGTACTTC | CASSWENYEQYF | TRBJ2-7 | TRBV6-2/TRBV6-3 | . | .
TGCGCCAGCAGCCAAGACCCTAGCGGGGGGGCCATTCGAGAGACCCAGTACTTC | CASSQDPSGGAIRETQYF | TRBJ2-5 | TRBV4-1 | TRBD2 | few
TGTGCCAGCTCACCAGTAAACGGGGTAGCCAAAAACATTCAGTACTTC | CASSPVNGVAKNIQYF | TRBJ2-4 | TRBV18 | . | medium-sized
TGTGCCAGCAGCGGATCGACAGGGGGCGCATTGAATGAGCAGTTCTTC | CASSGSTGGALNEQFF | TRBJ2-1 | TRBV9 | TRBD1 | few
TGTGCCAACAGTGACTCGGACAGGGGGTATCAGCCCCAGCATTTT | CANSDSDRGYQPQHF | TRBJ1-5 | TRBV10-3 | TRBD1 | few
TGTGCCAGCAGTCCCGGGGCCGGAGCTAACTATGACTACACCTTC | CASSPGAGANYDYTF | TRBJ1-2 | TRBV6-5 | . | .
TGTGCCAGCGCTGACCCCGGGGAGCCCACAGATGCGCAGTATTTT | CASADPGEPTDAQYF | TRBJ2-3 | TRBV12-3/TRBV12-4 | . | .
TGTGCCAGCAGCGTAGGCCCACTGGGGGGGGAGACCCAGTACTTC | CASSVGPLGGETQYF | TRBJ2-5 | TRBV9 | TRBD2 | many
TGTGCCAGCAGTGACTCTGGGGCGGGCTATGGCTACACCTTC | CASSDSGAGYGYTF | TRBJ1-2 | TRBV25-1 | . | .
TGTGCCAGCAGCCTCTCCGGGACAGCAAACAATGAGCAGTTCTTC | CASSLSGTANNEQFF | TRBJ2-1 | TRBV7-3 | TRBD1 | .
TGCGCCAGCAGCTGGGGACAGCTAATGAACACTGAAGCTTTCTTT | CASSWGQLMNTEAFF | TRBJ1-1 | TRBV5-1 | TRBD1 | .
TGCGCCAGCAGTGAGTCGCGAAGAGATACGCAGTATTTT | CASSESRRDTQYF | TRBJ2-3 | TRBV10-2 | . | few
TGCGCCAGCAGCGGATGGACAGCTCCAACTGAAGCTTTCTTT | CASSGWTAPTEAFF | TRBJ1-1 | TRBV5-1 | . | .
TGCGCCAGCAGCTTGGACGTCAGCTCCAAAAACATTCAGTACTTC | CASSLDVSSKNIQYF | TRBJ2-4 | TRBV5-1 | . | few
TGTGCCAGCAGCCAGGAAGGGGTCGGTACTGAAGCTTTCTTT | CASSQEGVGTEAFF | TRBJ1-1 | TRBV7-9 | . | .
TGTGCCAGCAGCCCACCCGGGACAGTGGGATCCTACGAGCAGTACTTC | CASSPPGTVGSYEQYF | TRBJ2-7 | TRBV14 | TRBD1 | .
TGTGCCGGCAGCGTAGAGGTTGGGCAGAACAATGAGCAGTTCTTC | CAGSVEVGQNNEQFF | TRBJ2-1 | TRBV9 | . | .
TGTGCCAGCAGGGACATCGGGGGGACGGGGGGCACAGATACGCAGTATTTT | CASRDIGGTGGTDTQYF | TRBJ2-3 | TRBV12-3/TRBV12-4 | TRBD2 | .
TGTGCCAGCAGCTCAACCCACAGGGGGCGCGGCTCAGATACGCAGTATTTT | CASSSTHRGRGSDTQYF | TRBJ2-3 | TRBV7-8 | TRBD1 | .
TGCAGTGCTAGCTCCGGGACAGGGGGCTTCAGGGAGCTGTTTTTT | CSASSGTGGFRELFF | TRBJ2-2 | TRBV20-1 | TRBD1 | .
TGTGCCAGCAGCTTGTCGGCTTTAAATGAGCAGTTCTTC | CASSLSALNEQFF | TRBJ2-1 | TRBV7-9 | . | .
TGTGCCAGCAGCCCCCCCGGGACACCTGAGCGGGGGGTCTTGGACACCTTC | CASSPPGTPERGVLDTF | TRBJ1-2 | TRBV7-9 | . | .
TGCGCCAGCAGCCCCAAACAGGGGGCGTGGAGTGAGGCCAACGTCCTGACTTTC | CASSPKQGAWSEANVLTF | TRBJ2-6 | TRBV5-1 | TRBD1 | .
TGTGCCAGCAGCCAAGACCGGGGGATCGATGGCTACACCTTC | CASSQDRGIDGYTF | TRBJ1-2 | TRBV14 | . | once
TGCGCCAGCAGCCAAGTATCATCCCCCTGGGGTAGCTCCTACAATGAGCAGTTCTTC | CASSQVSSPWGSSYNEQFF | TRBJ2-1 | TRBV4-3 | . | few
TGTGCCAGCAGCTCTACCGAAGCTCGGGCCGAGGACAGGGAAGGAAACGAGCAGTACTTC | CASSSTEARAEDREGNEQYF | TRBJ2-7 | TRBV7-9 | TRBD1 | .
TGTGCCAGCAGCGTAGATGACATGGGAACCCACTATGGCTACACCTTC | CASSVDDMGTHYGYTF | TRBJ1-2 | TRBV9 | . | few
TGTGCCAGCAGTTCGGAACAGGGGGCCGGCCAGCCCCAGCATTTT | CASSSEQGAGQPQHF | TRBJ1-5 | TRBV6-5 | TRBD1 | .
TGCGCCAGCAGCCATGGGACTAGCGGGGTAACAGATACGCAGTATTTT | CASSHGTSGVTDTQYF | TRBJ2-3 | TRBV4-1 | TRBD2 | .
TGCAGCGTTGAAGCCGGGGGAAAGCAGTTCTTC | CSVEAGGKQFF | TRBJ2-1 | TRBV29-1 | . | many
TGCAGTGTCCACAGCTCCTACGAGCAGTACTTC | CSVHSSYEQYF | TRBJ2-7 | TRBV20-1 | . | few
TGTGCCAGCAGGACTAGCGGGGGAAACGAGCAGTACTTC | CASRTSGGNEQYF | TRBJ2-7 | TRBV12-3/TRBV12-4 | TRBD2 | few
TGTGCCAGCAGTGACCTGGGACAGGGAGGAGAGACCCAGTACTTC | CASSDLGQGGETQYF | TRBJ2-5 | TRBV6-1 | TRBD1 | .
TGTGCCAGCAGTGAAGCGAGAGGACTGGACTATGGCTACACCTTC | CASSEARGLDYGYTF | TRBJ1-2 | TRBV2 | . | .
TGCAGTGCTAGAGATCCTGGGGCAACTAATGAAAAACTGTTTTTT | CSARDPGATNEKLFF | TRBJ1-4 | TRBV20-1 | . | .
TGTGCCAGCAGCCAGGGGACAGGTGACAATGAGCAGTTCTTC | CASSQGTGDNEQFF | TRBJ2-1 | TRBV6-5 | TRBD1 | few
TGTGCCAGCAGTTACTACGGACAGGTATCCGAGCAGTACTTC | CASSYYGQVSEQYF | TRBJ2-7 | TRBV12-3/TRBV12-4 | TRBD1 | few
TGTGCCAGCAGACTCTTACCGGGGGGGGCCAGAGAGACCCAGTACTTC | CASRLLPGGARETQYF | TRBJ2-5 | TRBV7-8 | TRBD2 | few
TGCAGTGCTCGCGGACGGGGGGCCGGATACGAGCAGTACTTC | CSARGRGAGYEQYF | TRBJ2-7 | TRBV20-1 | . | few
TGTGCCAGCAGCTTGGGACAGGGCTATAGGGGCTACACCTTC | CASSLGQGYRGYTF | TRBJ1-2 | TRBV5-6 | TRBD1 | .
TGTGCCAGCAGCTCGCTGCTAGCGGGGACCTACAATGAGCAGTTCTTC | CASSSLLAGTYNEQFF | TRBJ2-1 | TRBV14 | TRBD2 | .
TGCAGTGCTAACGGGGGGGCCGTAGTTAATGAGCAGTTCTTC | CSANGGAVVNEQFF | TRBJ2-1 | TRBV20-1 | TRBD2 | .